This T cell receptor beta chain was recorded in a study of T cell responses to AZD1222 COVID-19 vaccine. General study points: An increase in Spike-specific TCR breadth and depth was observed after two AZD1222 doses. A mostly white British donor set with more females was recruited, and clonal diversity was possibly underestimated.

Analysis merged second doses at about 4 or about 12 weeks. Sequencing was performed with immunoSEQ multiplex PCR; in TCRdb, only in-frame clones are kept and a portion is missing. This table holds 100,000 to 120,000 clones, about 94% found once. This clone was counted a single time. Its antigen is unknown. The sequence was obtained from an adult who received the AZD1222 COVID-19 vaccine. This specimen consisted of peripheral blood, obtained 28 days after the second AZD1222 dose.

The CDR3 DNA sequence: TGTGCCAGCAGCCCCACAAGGGGACACCAGAACTATGGCTACACCTTC. Translating it yields CASSPTRGHQNYGYTF. The rearrangement uses TRBV7-9 and TRBJ1-2; tentatively, D is TRBD1 (6 bases). The CDR3 has 16 amino acids. Per the germline V gene, CDR1 is SEHNR and CDR2 is FQNEAQ (reference sequence). V lost 5 bases and J lost 2, with 18 bases in between. The variable domain in full, completed from reference TRBV7-9 and TRBJ1-2, reads DTGVSQNPRHKITKRGQNVTFRCDPISEHNRLYWYRQTLGQGPEFLTYFQNEAQLEKSRLLSDRFSAERPKGSFSTLEIQRTEQGDSAMYLCASSPTRGHQNYGYTFGSGTRLTVV.